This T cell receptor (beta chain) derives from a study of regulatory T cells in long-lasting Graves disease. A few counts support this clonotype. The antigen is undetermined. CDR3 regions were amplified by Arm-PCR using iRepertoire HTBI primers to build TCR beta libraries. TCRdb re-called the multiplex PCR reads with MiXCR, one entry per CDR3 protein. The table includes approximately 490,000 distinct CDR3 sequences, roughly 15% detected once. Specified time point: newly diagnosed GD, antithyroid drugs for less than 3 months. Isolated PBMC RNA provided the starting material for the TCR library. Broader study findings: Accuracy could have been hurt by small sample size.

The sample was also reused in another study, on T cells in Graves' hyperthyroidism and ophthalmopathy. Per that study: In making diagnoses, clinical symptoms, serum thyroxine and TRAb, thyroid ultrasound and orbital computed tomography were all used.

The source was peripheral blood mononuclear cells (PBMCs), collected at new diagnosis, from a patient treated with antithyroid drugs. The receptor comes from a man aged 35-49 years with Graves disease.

The CDR3 reads CASSLKGGTSTDTQYF. CDR3 DNA sequence: TGTGCCAGCAGCTTAAAGGGAGGGACTAGCACAGATACGCAGTATTTT. The V call is TRBV7-9, the J call TRBJ2-3; TRBD2 matches at 7 bases. Germline lookup yields CDR1 SEHNR and CDR2 FQNEAQ (reference sequence). There are 16 residues in the CDR3. V lost 2 bases and J lost 0; bases outside the gene matches: 5.